The sequence of this TCR beta chain was determined in a study of beta chain features in type 1 diabetes. Notes on the study in general: For Type 1 diabetes patients, all four CD4+ subsets carried TCRB CDR3s that were moderately but significantly shorter.

This clone was observed a handful of times. Its antigen is currently unknown. The isolated RNA, all of it, was reverse transcribed, so expressed TCRB transcripts were what got sequenced. Profiled with immunoSEQ multiplex PCR; TCRdb holds only in-frame clones, not every one. The sample contains hundreds of thousands of clones, about an eighth of which appear only once. Germline V CDR1 and CDR2: LNHDA, SQIVND (reference sequence). CDR3 length equals 11 residues. V was clipped by 5 bases and J by 6 bases, with 5 bases between them. Cells sorted by CD45RO/CCR7/CD25/CD127/CD95/CD27 comprised CD4+ naive, central memory, regulatory and stem cell-like memory cells.

The sample was naive CD4+ T cells from blood. This TCR derives from a young man with type 1 diabetes. This chain links TRBV19 with TRBJ2-1; D ambiguous. CDR3: CASSVSNEQFF. CDR3 nucleotide sequence: TGTGCCAGTAGTGTCTCCAATGAGCAGTTCTTC. Using reference TRBV19 and TRBJ2-1 for the parts outside the CDR3, the full variable domain is DGGITQSPKYLFRKEGQNVTLSCEQNLNHDAMYWYRQDPGQGLRLIYYSQIVNDFQKGDIAEGYSVSREKKESFPLTVTSAQKNPTAFYLCASSVSNEQFFGPGTRLTVL.